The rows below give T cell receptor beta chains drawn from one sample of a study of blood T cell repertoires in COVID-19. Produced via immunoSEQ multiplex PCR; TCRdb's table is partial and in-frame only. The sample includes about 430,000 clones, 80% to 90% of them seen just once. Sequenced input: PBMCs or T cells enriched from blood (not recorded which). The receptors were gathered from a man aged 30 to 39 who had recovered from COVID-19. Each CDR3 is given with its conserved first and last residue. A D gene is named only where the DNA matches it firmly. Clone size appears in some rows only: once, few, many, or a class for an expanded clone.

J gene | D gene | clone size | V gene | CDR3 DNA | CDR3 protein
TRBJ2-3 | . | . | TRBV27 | TGTGCCAGCAGTTTCTTTACTAGCACAGATACGCAGTATTTT | CASSFFTSTDTQYF
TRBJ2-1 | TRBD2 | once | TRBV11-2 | TGTGCCAGCAGCTACTTGGGACTAGCGGGAGGGTTGAATGAGCAGTTCTTC | CASSYLGLAGGLNEQFF
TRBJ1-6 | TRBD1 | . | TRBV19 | TGTGCCACCGCCTCGGACAGGGGGCTGGATAATTCACCCCTCCACTTT | CATASDRGLDNSPLHF
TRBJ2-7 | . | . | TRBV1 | TGCACCAGCAGCCAAGGGACAGGGATCGCCGAGCAGTACTTC | CTSSQGTGIAEQYF
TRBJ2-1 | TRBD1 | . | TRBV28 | TGTGCCAGCAGTTCGACCGGGACAGACTCCTACAATGAGCAGTTCTTC | CASSSTGTDSYNEQFF
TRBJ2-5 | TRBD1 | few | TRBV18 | TGTGCCAGCTCACGGGGACAGATGCAAGAGACCCAGTACTTC | CASSRGQMQETQYF
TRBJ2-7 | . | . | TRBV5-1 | TGCGCCAGCGGGAGGGGGGTCCCCGACGAGCAGTACTTC | CASGRGVPDEQYF
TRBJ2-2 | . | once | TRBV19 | TGTGCCAGTAGTACGCCGGGACTCTGGACCGGGGAGCTGTTTTTT | CASSTPGLWTGELFF
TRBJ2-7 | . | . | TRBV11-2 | TGTGCCAGCAGCTTAGTTGACACTTCCCCCTACGAGCAGTACTTC | CASSLVDTSPYEQYF
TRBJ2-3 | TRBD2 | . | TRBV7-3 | TGTGCCAGCAGCAAAGACCCTAGCGGGACTGGCACAGATACGCAGTATTTT | CASSKDPSGTGTDTQYF
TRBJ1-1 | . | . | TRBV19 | TGTGCCAGTAGTATAACCTGGGGACAGAACACTGAAGCTTTCTTT | CASSITWGQNTEAFF
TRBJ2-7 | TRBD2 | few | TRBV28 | TGTGCCAGCAGCAGCGGGACTAGCCCTCCCTACGAGCAGTACTTC | CASSSGTSPPYEQYF
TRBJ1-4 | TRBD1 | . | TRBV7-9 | TGTGCCAGCAGCCCACCGACAGGGAGCGAATTAAATGAAAAACTGTTTTTT | CASSPPTGSELNEKLFF
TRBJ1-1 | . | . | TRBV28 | TGTGCCAGCCGAACCCAGCGGTTGGGGAACACTGAAGCTTTCTTT | CASRTQRLGNTEAFF
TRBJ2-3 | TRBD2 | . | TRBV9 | TGTGCCAGCAGCGCGGGGGGACTAGCGGGACCACAAGATACGCAGTATTTT | CASSAGGLAGPQDTQYF
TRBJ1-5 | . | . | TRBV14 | TGTGCCAGCAGCCCGGGAGGGAACAATCAGCCCCAGCATTTT | CASSPGGNNQPQHF
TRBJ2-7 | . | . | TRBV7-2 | TGTGCCAGCAGCTTAGCGGCCACCTCCTACGAGCAGTACTTC | CASSLAATSYEQYF
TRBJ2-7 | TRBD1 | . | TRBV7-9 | TGTGCCAGCAGCTCAGGGACAGGGAGATCCTACGAGCAGTACTTC | CASSSGTGRSYEQYF
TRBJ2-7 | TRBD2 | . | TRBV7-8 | TGTGCCAGCAGCTTAGCGCGACTAGCGGGAGTGGACGAGCAGTACTTC | CASSLARLAGVDEQYF
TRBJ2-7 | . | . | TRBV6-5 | TGTGCCAGCAGTTATTCGTTCGAGCAGTACTTC | CASSYSFEQYF
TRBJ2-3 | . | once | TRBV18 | TGTGCCAGTTCCGGTCCAGCGGGAGATACGCAGTATTTT | CASSGPAGDTQYF
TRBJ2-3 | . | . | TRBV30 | TGTGCCTCCGAGGGGGGGACAGATACGCAGTATTTT | CASEGGTDTQYF
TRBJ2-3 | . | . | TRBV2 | TGTGCCAGCAGCCCCAGGGAATTCAAGGGTACGCAGTATTTT | CASSPREFKGTQYF
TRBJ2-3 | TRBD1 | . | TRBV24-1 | TGTGCCACCGGGGGACAGGGAGGGCTTTCAGATACGCAGTATTTT | CATGGQGGLSDTQYF
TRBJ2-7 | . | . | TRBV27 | TGTGCCAGCAGTTTAACAGGGTACGAGCAGTACTTC | CASSLTGYEQYF
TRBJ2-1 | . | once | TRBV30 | TGTGCCTGGAGCCAACAAGTCTCATGGAATGAGCAGTTCTTC | CAWSQQVSWNEQFF
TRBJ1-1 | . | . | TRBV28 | TGTGCCAGCAGACCCCCCTTAGCGGGCAACACTGAAGCTTTCTTT | CASRPPLAGNTEAFF
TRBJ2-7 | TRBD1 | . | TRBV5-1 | TGCGCCAGCAGCTTGCTAGGACAGGGAGCGGGCTACGAGCAGTACTTC | CASSLLGQGAGYEQYF
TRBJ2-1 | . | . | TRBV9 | TGTGCCAGCAGCGTAGCTGTGGGGGGGCAGGGTGAGCAGTTCTTC | CASSVAVGGQGEQFF
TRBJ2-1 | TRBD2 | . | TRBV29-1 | TGCAGCGTTCGTAGACTAGCGGGAGAAAATGAGCAGTTCTTC | CSVRRLAGENEQFF
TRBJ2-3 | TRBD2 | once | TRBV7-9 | TGTGCCAGCAGCTATACTAGCGGCAGCACAGATACGCAGTATTTT | CASSYTSGSTDTQYF
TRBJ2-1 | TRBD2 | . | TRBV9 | TGTGCCAGCACGCCGGGACTAGCGGGAGTGAAGCAGTTCTTC | CASTPGLAGVKQFF
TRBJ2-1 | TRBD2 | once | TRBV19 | TGTGCCAGTAGTCCCCTGCAGACTAGCGGGAGCGGCAATGAGCAGTTCTTC | CASSPLQTSGSGNEQFF
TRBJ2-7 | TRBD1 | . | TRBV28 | TGTGCCAGCAGACAGGCCGGGACAGGGATTTTTACCTACGAGCAGTACTTC | CASRQAGTGIFTYEQYF
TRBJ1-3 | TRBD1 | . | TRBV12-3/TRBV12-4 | TGTGCCAGCAGTTTAACAGGGGGGAACACCATATATTTT | CASSLTGGNTIYF
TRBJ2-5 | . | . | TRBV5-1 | TGCGCCAGCAGCCTCGGTAGTGTCCAAGAGACCCAGTACTTC | CASSLGSVQETQYF
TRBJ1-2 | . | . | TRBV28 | TGTGCCAGCAGTTTATTTCCCGGCCACCCTCATTCCCGGACGGGGGGCTATGGCTACACCTTC | CASSLFPGHPHSRTGGYGYTF
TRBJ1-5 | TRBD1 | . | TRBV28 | TGTGCCAGCAGTACAGGGGATAGCAATCAGCCCCAGCATTTT | CASSTGDSNQPQHF
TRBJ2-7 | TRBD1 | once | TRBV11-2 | TGTGCCAGCAGCTTACTCCGACAGGGGGCATACGAGCAGTACTTC | CASSLLRQGAYEQYF
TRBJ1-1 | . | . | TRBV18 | TGTGCCAGCTCACCACCGGGCGACACTGAAGCTTTCTTT | CASSPPGDTEAFF
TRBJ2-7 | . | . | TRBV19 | TGTGCCAGTAGTATCCGGGACGAGCAGTACTTC | CASSIRDEQYF
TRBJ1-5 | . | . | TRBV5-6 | TGTGCCAGCAGCTTGGGCGGGGGCCCCCAGCATTTT | CASSLGGGPQHF
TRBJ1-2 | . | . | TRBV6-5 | TGTGCCATCGAAACAGGGTTTTGGGATGGCTACACCTTC | CAIETGFWDGYTF
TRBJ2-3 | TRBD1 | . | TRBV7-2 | TGTGCCAGCAGCTTCTCCACAGGGGGTAGCACAGATACGCAGTATTTT | CASSFSTGGSTDTQYF
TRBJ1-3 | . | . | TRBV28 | TGTGCCAGCAGTTCAACCGGGGGTGGAAACACCATATATTTT | CASSSTGGGNTIYF
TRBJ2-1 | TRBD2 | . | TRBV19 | TGTGCCAGTAGTCCCAATAGCGGGAGGATCTACAATGAGCAGTTCTTC | CASSPNSGRIYNEQFF
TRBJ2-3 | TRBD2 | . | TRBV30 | TGTGCCTGGAGTCCGAGTAGCGGGTACACGCAGTATTTT | CAWSPSSGYTQYF
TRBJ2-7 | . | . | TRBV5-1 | TGCGCCAGCAAACAAAGACAATCCTCCTACGAGCAGTACTTC | CASKQRQSSYEQYF
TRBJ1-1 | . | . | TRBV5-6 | TGTGCCAGCAGCTTAGGGGACACTGAAGCTTTCTTT | CASSLGDTEAFF
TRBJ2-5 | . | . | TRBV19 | TGTGCCAGTTCAGCGGGCCAAGAGACCCAGTACTTC | CASSAGQETQYF
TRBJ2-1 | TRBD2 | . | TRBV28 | TGTGCCAGCAGTCTCCGGACTAGCGTAGGGGGGAGCTCCTACAATGAGCAGTTCTTC | CASSLRTSVGGSSYNEQFF
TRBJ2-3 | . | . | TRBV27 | TGTGCCAGCAGGTACTACCCTAAGGACACAGATACGCAGTATTTT | CASRYYPKDTDTQYF
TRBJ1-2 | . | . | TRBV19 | TGTGCCAGTAGTATGTCAGGTAACGGCTATGGCTACACCTTC | CASSMSGNGYGYTF
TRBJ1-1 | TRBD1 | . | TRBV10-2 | TGCGCCAGCAGTGAGCAGGGGGACACTGAAGCTTTCTTT | CASSEQGDTEAFF
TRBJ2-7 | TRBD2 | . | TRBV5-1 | TGCGCCAGCAGCTCGACCACGCCAAGCGGGAGGCCATACGAGCAGTACTTC | CASSSTTPSGRPYEQYF
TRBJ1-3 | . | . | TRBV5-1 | TGCGCCAGCAGCTTGGTGCCGTTCGTTGGAGTCGGAAACACCATATATTTT | CASSLVPFVGVGNTIYF
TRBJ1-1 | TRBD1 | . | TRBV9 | TGTGCCAGCAGCGTAGTTCAGGGGGGCACTGAAGCTTTCTTT | CASSVVQGGTEAFF
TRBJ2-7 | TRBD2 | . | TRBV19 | TGTGCCAGTAGTATCGGCGGGAGTGGTCTCGAGCAGTACTTC | CASSIGGSGLEQYF
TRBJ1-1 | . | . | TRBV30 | TGTGCCTGGAATAGGAGGGCGAACACTGAAGCTTTCTTT | CAWNRRANTEAFF